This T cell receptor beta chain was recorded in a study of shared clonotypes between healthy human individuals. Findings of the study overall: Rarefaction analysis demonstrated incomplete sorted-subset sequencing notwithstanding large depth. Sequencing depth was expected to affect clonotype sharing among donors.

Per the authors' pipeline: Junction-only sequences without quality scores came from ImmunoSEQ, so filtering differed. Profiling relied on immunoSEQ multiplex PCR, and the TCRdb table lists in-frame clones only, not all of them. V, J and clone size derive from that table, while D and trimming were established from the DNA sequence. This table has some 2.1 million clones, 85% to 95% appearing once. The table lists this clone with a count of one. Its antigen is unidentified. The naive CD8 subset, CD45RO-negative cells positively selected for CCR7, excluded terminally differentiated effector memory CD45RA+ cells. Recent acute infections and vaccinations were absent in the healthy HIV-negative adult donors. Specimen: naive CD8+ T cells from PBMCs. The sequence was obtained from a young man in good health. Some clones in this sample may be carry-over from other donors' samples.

In nucleotides, the CDR3 is TGCGCCAGCGGACTTTCAGGGGTGGGCACTGAAGCTTTCTTT. Translated, it gives CASGLSGVGTEAFF. The V gene is TRBV5-1, the J gene TRBJ1-1, with TRBD1 as a possible D gene (6 bases). With 7 bases removed from V and 4 bases from J, the gap between germline ends came to 17 bases. Germline loops: CDR1 SGHRS, CDR2 YFSETQ. This CDR3 is 14 amino acids long.